This T cell receptor beta chain was found in a study of blood T cell repertoires in COVID-19. Germline V gene lookup returns CDR1 MNHEY and CDR2 SMNVEV (reference sequence). The J segment lost 3 bases and the V segment lost 6 bases, leaving 12 bases of the junction unmatched. CDR3 length: 16 residues. Sequencing used immunoSEQ multiplex PCR; TCRdb keeps in-frame clones, though not all of them. The table shows 150,000 to 200,000 clones, with around four fifths occurring only once. V and J are TRBV27 and TRBJ1-2; 8 positions match TRBD1. This sequence originates from a woman in her thirties with acute or convalescent COVID-19. Specimen: peripheral blood. CDR3 region: CASRGTGRPDYYGYTF. CDR3 bases: TGTGCCAGCAGGGGGACAGGAAGACCCGACTACTATGGCTACACCTTC.